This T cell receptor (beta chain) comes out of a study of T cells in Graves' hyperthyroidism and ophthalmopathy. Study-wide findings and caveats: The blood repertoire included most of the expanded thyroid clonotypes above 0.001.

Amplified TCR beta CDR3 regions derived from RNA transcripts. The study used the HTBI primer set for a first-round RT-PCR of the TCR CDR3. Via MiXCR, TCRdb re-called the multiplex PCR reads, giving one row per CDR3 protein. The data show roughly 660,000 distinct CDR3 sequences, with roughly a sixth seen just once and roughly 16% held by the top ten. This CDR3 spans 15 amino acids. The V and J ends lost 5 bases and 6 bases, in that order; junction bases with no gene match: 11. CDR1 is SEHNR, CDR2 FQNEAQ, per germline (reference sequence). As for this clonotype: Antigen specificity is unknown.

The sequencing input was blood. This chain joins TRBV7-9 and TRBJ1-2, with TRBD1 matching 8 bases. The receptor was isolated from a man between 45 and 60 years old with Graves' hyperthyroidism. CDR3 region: CASSPWRTGRNGYTF. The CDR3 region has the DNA TGTGCCAGCAGCCCGTGGCGGACAGGGCGGAATGGCTACACCTTC. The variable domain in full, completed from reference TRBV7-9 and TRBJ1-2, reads DTGVSQNPRHKITKRGQNVTFRCDPISEHNRLYWYRQTLGQGPEFLTYFQNEAQLEKSRLLSDRFSAERPKGSFSTLEIQRTEQGDSAMYLCASSPWRTGRNGYTFGSGTRLTVV.